This T cell receptor (beta chain) was found in a study of blood T cells in healthy people across ages. Findings of the study overall: CMV infection status of these donors was not known.

A note on this clonotype: Its antigen remains unidentified.

Then a second PCR, running roughly 6 to 11 cycles, was carried out with a sample-barcoded 5' primer and a J-beta primer mix. TCRdb passed the 5' RACE reads through MiXCR, listing each CDR3 protein once. The sample consists of 700,000 to 950,000 distinct CDR3 sequences, 55% to 75% of them appearing once. Germline loops: CDR1 SQVTM, CDR2 ANQGSEA. Trimming removed 6 bases from V and 4 bases from J, with 16 bases in between. The CDR3 length is 14 residues. The V gene is TRBV29-1, the J gene TRBJ1-5; no reliable D call. The specimen sequenced was blood. This clonotype was obtained from a man aged 30 to 45 in good health. In DNA form, the CDR3 reads TGCAGCGTCACCTTTGGCATCCTTAATCAGCCCCAGCATTTT. As protein: CSVTFGILNQPQHF. Using reference TRBV29-1 and TRBJ1-5 for the parts outside the CDR3, the full variable domain is SAVISQKPSRDICQRGTSLTIQCQVDSQVTMMFWYRQQPGQSLTLIATANQGSEATYESGFVIDKFPISRPNLTFSTLTVSNMSPEDSSIYLCSVTFGILNQPQHFGDGTRLSIL.